Reported below is one TCR beta chain. Its antigen is unidentified. This record comes from a study of T cell responses to AZD1222 COVID-19 vaccine. Study-level background: The analysis combined second doses at about 4 or about 12 weeks.

Whole-study results and caveats: Baseline seropositives among AZD1222 recipients totaled only five to seven. Repertoires in all cases were sampled only once the peak T cell response had passed. Spike-specific TCR breadth and depth went up after people got two AZD1222 doses.

The protocol was immunoSEQ multiplex PCR, while the TCRdb copy is restricted to in-frame clones and leaves out a portion. Of about 150,000 clones detected, less than 90% appear once; the ten largest clones hold around 3%. This TCR was recovered from an adult in good health. Sample: peripheral blood, taken on day 0 of AZD1222 vaccination.

The CDR3 sequence: CASSLGIAGGVDEQFF. The CDR3 DNA is TGTGCCAGCAGCTTAGGGATAGCGGGGGGGGTTGATGAGCAGTTCTTC. The J gene is TRBJ2-1, the V gene TRBV11-2; 11 bases align to TRBD2. The V segment lost 1 base and the J segment 8 bases; nucleotides outside the gene matches: 7. The CDR3 sequence is 16 residues long. Germline V gives CDR1 SGHAT, CDR2 FQNNGV. The variable domain in full, with the rest retrieved from reference TRBV11-2 and TRBJ2-1, is EAGVAQSPRYKIIEKRQSVAFWCNPISGHATLYWYQQILGQGPKLLIQFQNNGVVDDSQLPKDRFSAERLKGVDSTLKIQPAKLEDSAVYLCASSLGIAGGVDEQFFGPGTRLTVL.